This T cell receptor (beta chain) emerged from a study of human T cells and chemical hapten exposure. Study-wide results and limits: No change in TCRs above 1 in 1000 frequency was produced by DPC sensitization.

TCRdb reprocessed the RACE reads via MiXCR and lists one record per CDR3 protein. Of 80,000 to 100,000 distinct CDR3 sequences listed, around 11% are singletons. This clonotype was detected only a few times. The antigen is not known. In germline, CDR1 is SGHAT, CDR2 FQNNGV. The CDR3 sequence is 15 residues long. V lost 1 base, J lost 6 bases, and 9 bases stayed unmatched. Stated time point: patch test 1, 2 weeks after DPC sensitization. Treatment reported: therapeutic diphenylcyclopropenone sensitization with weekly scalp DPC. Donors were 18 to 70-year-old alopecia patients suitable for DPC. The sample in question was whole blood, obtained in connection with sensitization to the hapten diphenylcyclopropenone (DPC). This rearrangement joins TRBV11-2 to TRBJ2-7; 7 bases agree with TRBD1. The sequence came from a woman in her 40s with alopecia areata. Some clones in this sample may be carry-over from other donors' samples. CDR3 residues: CASSLVPGQPREQYF. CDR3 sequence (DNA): TGTGCCAGCAGCTTAGTACCGGGACAGCCTCGCGAGCAGTACTTC.